Listed below are T cell receptor beta chains from one sample, sequenced in a study of regulatory T cells in long-lasting Graves disease. TCRdb used MiXCR to reprocess the multiplex PCR reads, holding one entry per CDR3 protein. The table has about 540,000 distinct CDR3 sequences, approximately 13% seen once. The sample was also linked to a second study, of T cells in Graves' hyperthyroidism and ophthalmopathy.

The input for sequencing was peripheral blood mononuclear cells (PBMCs), taken at new diagnosis, from a patient treated with antithyroid drugs. The receptors come from a man younger than 40 with Graves disease. CDR3s include the opening cysteine and the closing phenylalanine or tryptophan. Each record gives: D gene, V gene, clone size, J gene, CDR3 DNA, CDR3 protein. The D gene is left open where the match is weak. Only part of the rows carry a size: once, few, many, or a class if the clone is expanded.

NA	TRBV7-9	NA	TRBJ1-6	TGTGCCAGCAGCTTAGACATCCTCAAAGGTCCCCTCCACTTT	CASSLDILKGPLHF
NA	TRBV6-1	few	TRBJ2-1	TGTGCCAGCAGCCCTTATATAGGACTCGGCCAGGAGCAGTTCTTC	CASSPYIGLGQEQFF
NA	TRBV25-1	few	TRBJ1-1	TGTGCCAGCAGTGAATGGGGCGGGGGCAGCACTGAAGCTTTCTTT	CASSEWGGGSTEAFF
NA	TRBV10-3	many	TRBJ1-2	TGTGCCATCAGTGAGTCGCAGTATGGCTACACCTTC	CAISESQYGYTF
NA	TRBV29-1	many	TRBJ2-2	TGCAGCGTGGGGACTTCCGGGGAGCTGTTTTTT	CSVGTSGELFF
TRBD2	TRBV11-2	many	TRBJ2-3	TGTGCCAGCAGCTTAGTGGCTAGCGGAGGAACAGATACGCAGTATTTT	CASSLVASGGTDTQYF
TRBD1	TRBV6-2/TRBV6-3	few	TRBJ1-3	TGTGCCAGCAGCCCGGACAGGGATAGAAACACCATATATTTT	CASSPDRDRNTIYF
TRBD2	TRBV2	many	TRBJ2-5	TGTGCCAGCAGTACCGGCGGCGGGAGTCGAGAGACCCAGTACTTC	CASSTGGGSRETQYF
NA	TRBV6-5	many	TRBJ2-1	TGTGCCAGCAGTTACAAGCGGGCTAGCTCCTACAATGAGCAGTTCTTC	CASSYKRASSYNEQFF
TRBD1	TRBV6-1	many	TRBJ2-7	TGTGCCAGCAGTCGCACCGGGACAGGGGACCACGAGCAGTACTTC	CASSRTGTGDHEQYF
NA	TRBV12-5	many	TRBJ2-7	TGTGCTAGTGGTTTCTCCCCCTACGAGCAGTACTTC	CASGFSPYEQYF
NA	TRBV12-3/TRBV12-4	few	TRBJ2-7	TGTGCCAGCAGTTTATCGGCAATATCCTACGAGCAGTACTTC	CASSLSAISYEQYF
TRBD1	TRBV27	NA	TRBJ1-1	TGTGCCAGCAGGGCAGGGACAGGGGGCACTGAAGCTTTCTTT	CASRAGTGGTEAFF
TRBD1	TRBV20-1	once	TRBJ2-7	TGCAGTGCTAGGGCCGGGACAGGGGGCCCCGAGCAGTACTTC	CSARAGTGGPEQYF
TRBD2	TRBV28	many	TRBJ2-7	TGTGCCAGCAGTCCTTTCGGCCGGCGGGAGCCAGACCACGAGCAGTACTTC	CASSPFGRREPDHEQYF
TRBD1	TRBV15	NA	TRBJ1-2	TGTGCCACCAGCAGGGGACAGGGGTCCTATGGCTACACCTTC	CATSRGQGSYGYTF
NA	TRBV5-5	NA	TRBJ2-5	TGTGCCAGCAGCCCGGAGGAGACCCAGCACTTC	CASSPEETQHF
NA	TRBV20-1	few	TRBJ1-1	TGCAGTGCTAGGCTTGACAGCCTAAACACTGAAGCTTTCTTT	CSARLDSLNTEAFF
NA	TRBV2	many	TRBJ1-5	TGTGCCAGCAGTGGTGGCCAGCCCCAGCATTTT	CASSGGQPQHF
NA	TRBV12-5	few	TRBJ2-1	TGTGCTAGTGGTCTGGGGACTCTCCCTAATGAGCAGTTCTTC	CASGLGTLPNEQFF
NA	TRBV28	many	TRBJ2-3	TGTGCCACCCACCAAGAACAGACAGATACGCAGTATTTT	CATHQEQTDTQYF
TRBD2	TRBV12-3/TRBV12-4	many	TRBJ2-7	TGTGCCAGCAGTTTCGGAGCGGGAGGCTGGGAGCAGTACTTC	CASSFGAGGWEQYF
TRBD1	TRBV4-2	few	TRBJ1-3	TGTGCCAGCACCCAAGGCGGTTACAGGGGTGCGGGAAACACCATATATTTT	CASTQGGYRGAGNTIYF
TRBD2	TRBV5-1	few	TRBJ2-5	TGCGCCAGCAGCCAGACTAGCGGTGAAGAGACCCAGTACTTC	CASSQTSGEETQYF
NA	TRBV20-1	many	TRBJ1-1	TGCAGTGCTAGGAACTCGGGGGGGGGGAACACTGAAGCTTTCTTT	CSARNSGGGNTEAFF
NA	TRBV28	many	TRBJ2-4	TGTGCCAGCAGTTTGAGGCAGATAAACATTCAGTACTTC	CASSLRQINIQYF
NA	TRBV19	NA	TRBJ1-2	TGTGCCAGTAGTAGGGATCACTATGGCTACACCTTC	CASSRDHYGYTF
NA	TRBV5-1	NA	TRBJ2-1	TGCGCCAGCCGCTTGTCCCTGGGGGCGCCCAATGAGCAGTTCTTC	CASRLSLGAPNEQFF